This T cell receptor (beta chain) came from a study of identical twins. This clonotype was seen ten or more times. With 5 bases clipped from V and 3 bases from J, the junction kept 6 bases outside the gene matches. CDR1 and CDR2 from the germline V gene are SGHDT and YYEEEE. This CDR3 has 15 amino acids. TCRdb reanalysed the 5' RACE reads using MiXCR and keeps one entry per CDR3 protein. The sample carries hundreds of thousands of distinct CDR3 sequences, approximately 8.5% recorded once. These records were also assigned to another study, of yellow fever vaccine responses in identical twins.

This chain links TRBV5-6 with TRBJ1-2; 11 nucleotides agree with TRBD1. This clonotype originated in a woman aged 18 to 35 in good health. The sequencing input was memory (CD45RO+) T cells sorted from blood. The CDR3 region has the DNA TGTGCCAGCAGTCCACCGGGACAGGGGGACTATGGCTACACCTTC. The encoded protein is CASSPPGQGDYGYTF.